This TCR beta chain was documented in a study of molecular identifiers for immune sequencing clone quantification. Whole-study findings and limits: Among effectors, clones above 20 RNA copies held over 97% of molecules; among naive cells, under 1%.

From approximately 20,000 to 1,000,000 sorted cells, naive CD8 libraries were generated with 10%, 30% or 50% RNA. Sorted naive CD8 T cells were those defined as CD8+CD4-CCR7+CD45RA+. This clonotype came up a few times. The antigen is unknown. Germline lookup yields CDR1 SEHNR and CDR2 FQNEAQ (reference sequence). V lost 5 bases to trimming and J lost 5 bases; unmatched junction nucleotides: 3. The CDR3 consists of 14 residues. TCRdb re-analysed the PCR reads in MiXCR, keeping a single row per CDR3 protein. The profile shows just under 650,000 distinct CDR3 sequences, 15% to 20% of them singletons. The rearrangement joins TRBV7-9 to TRBJ2-7; 13 positions agree with TRBD2. This sequence originates from a human donor in good health. Some libraries in this study had Jurkat cell RNA spiked in. The sequenced sample consisted of naive CD8+ T cells from blood, with Jurkat cell RNA spiked in. Indicated subset: FACS-sorted CD8+CD4-CCR7+CD45RA+ naive T cells. The CDR3 sequence: CASSGTSGNHEQYF. For the CDR3, the DNA is TGTGCCAGCAGCGGGACTAGCGGGAACCACGAGCAGTACTTC.